The 14 T cell receptor beta chains below come from one sample, sequenced in a study of vaccination and CD4 T cells after COVID-19. The Oncomine TCR Beta short-read assay sequenced DNA from cultured CD4+ T cells. Each CDR3 protein gets one entry after TCRdb re-called the PCR reads with MiXCR. The table includes about 10,000 distinct CDR3 sequences, around 60% detected once. Treatment indicated: roughly 10-day PBMC culture with coronavirus spike peptide pools or control peptides (ViraFEST assay). The antigens these receptors bind are not known. What was sequenced was CD4+ T cells from blood, cultured in vitro. The receptors originated from a human donor who had recovered from COVID-19.

The chain uses TRBV10-3 and TRBJ2-5; TRBD2 matches 11 bases. Germline V lookup: CDR1 ENHRY, CDR2 SYGVKD. The J segment lost 0 bases and the V segment lost 6 bases, leaving 6 bases of the junction unmatched. The CDR3 is 16 amino acids. In nucleotides, the CDR3 is TGTGCCATCAGCGCCGGGACTAGCGGACACCAAGAGACCCAGTACTTC. This sequence encodes CAISAGTSGHQETQYF.

This chain connects TRBV19 to TRBJ1-2; 9 nucleotides match TRBD1. The CDR3 runs to 16 residues. J lost 4 bases, V lost 1 base, and 7 bases had no gene match. Germline CDR1 reads LNHDA; CDR2 reads SQIVND (reference sequence). CDR3 DNA sequence: TGTGCCAGTAGTATAGTCCCGAGACAGGGGGTCTATGGCTACACCTTC. Encoded protein: CASSIVPRQGVYGYTF.

The rearrangement uses TRBV18 and TRBJ1-2; 7 bases line up with TRBD1. Unmatched junction bases numbered 11, after V lost 3 bases and J lost 1 base. The CDR3 totals 17 residues. The germline gives CDR1 KGHSH, CDR2 LQKENI. In DNA form, the CDR3 reads TGTGCCAGCTCACCTCCGACAGGGCGAAAAGATAACTATGGCTACACCTTC. It yields the protein CASSPPTGRKDNYGYTF.

J is TRBJ1-2 and V is TRBV7-9, with 8 bases aligning to TRBD1. Germline lookup yields CDR1 SEHNR and CDR2 FQNEAQ (reference sequence). V was clipped by 0 bases and J by 0 bases; unmatched bases: 3. The CDR3 totals 16 residues. The CDR3 DNA sequence: TGTGCCAGCAGCTTAGCAGGGGGACAGGCTAACTATGGCTACACCTTC. Its translation: CASSLAGGQANYGYTF.

The chain combines TRBV5-1 with TRBJ2-1, with TRBD2 matching 8 bases. This CDR3 has 15 residues. V shed 0 bases and J 5 bases; nucleotides not matched to a gene: 4. Germline V gene sequence: CDR1 SGHRS, CDR2 YFSETQ. CDR3: CASSLVLAGNNEQFF. CDR3 DNA: TGCGCCAGCAGCTTGGTCCTAGCGGGCAACAATGAGCAGTTCTTC.

The rearrangement joins TRBV7-2 to TRBJ2-7; 11 bases line up with TRBD2. The germline gives CDR1 SGHTA, CDR2 FQGNSA. The V gene end was trimmed by 5 bases and the J gene end by 4 bases; junction bases not matched to a gene: 13. The CDR3 runs 17 residues. CDR3 in DNA: TGTGCCAGCAGCCCCAGGACTAGCGGGTTCTCATTTTACGAGCAGTACTTC. This translates into CASSPRTSGFSFYEQYF. Based on the CDR3 plus reference TRBV7-2 and TRBJ2-7, the full variable domain is GAGVSQSPSNKVTEKGKDVELRCDPISGHTALYWYRQSLGQGLEFLIYFQGNSAPDKSGLPSDRFSAERTGGSVSTLTIQRTQQEDSAVYLCASSPRTSGFSFYEQYFGPGTRLTVT.

Only a few counts were recorded for this clonotype. This chain links TRBV12-3 or TRBV12-4 with TRBJ1-5; no clear D. The CDR3 extends over 14 amino acids. V shed 5 bases and J shed 2 bases, with 10 bases lying between them. The CDR3 reads CASSRHLGNQPQHF. The CDR3 DNA sequence: TGTGCCAGCAGTCGCCATTTGGGCAATCAGCCCCAGCATTTT.

The CDR3 is CATDRGREETQYF. In DNA, the CDR3 is TGTGCCACGGACAGGGGGCGCGAGGAGACCCAGTACTTC. The chain combines TRBV6-1 with TRBJ2-5, with 11 bases identical to TRBD1. This CDR3 contains 13 residues. After removal of 10 bases from V and 5 bases from J, the junction contained 6 bases not matched to a gene. Germline values: CDR1 MNHNS, CDR2 SASEGT.

Only a few counts were recorded for this clonotype. This chain connects TRBV6-5 to TRBJ1-2; D is undetermined. The CDR3 loop spans 13 amino acids. V was shortened by 0 bases and J by 7 bases, with 9 bases between the two germline ends. Per the germline V gene, CDR1 is MNHEY and CDR2 is SVGAGI. This chain's CDR3 is CASSYSGAGGYTF. The CDR3 coding sequence is TGTGCCAGCAGTTACTCAGGCGCGGGTGGCTACACCTTC.

In its sample, this clonotype was seen a few times. The chain joins TRBV7-3 to TRBJ1-1, with 8 bases matching TRBD1. The CDR3 runs 15 residues. Trimming at V came to 5 bases and at J to 2 bases, leaving 7 bases not matched to a gene. Germline loops: CDR1 SGHTA, CDR2 FQGTGA. CDR3 sequence: CASSPQGAGNTEAFF. The CDR3 nucleotides are TGTGCCAGCAGCCCGCAGGGGGCTGGCAACACTGAAGCTTTCTTT. Full variable domain (rest looked up from reference TRBV7-3 and TRBJ1-1): GAGVSQTPSNKVTEKGKYVELRCDPISGHTALYWYRQSLGQGPEFLIYFQGTGAADDSGLPNDRFFAVRPEGSVSTLKIQRTERGDSAVYLCASSPQGAGNTEAFFGQGTRLTVV.

The chain employs TRBV20-1 and TRBJ1-1; 9 positions match TRBD1. The V and J ends lost 6 bases and 5 bases, in that order; junction bases with no gene match: 4. CDR1 and CDR2 (germline): DFQATT, SNEGSKA (reference sequence). The CDR3 is 12 amino acids. The DNA of the CDR3 is TGCAGTGCAGCCGGACAGGGGACTGAAGCTTTCTTT. Translation gives CSAAGQGTEAFF.

The chain combines TRBV6-2 or TRBV6-3 with TRBJ2-1; 14 nucleotides match TRBD2. This CDR3 region has 17 residues. J lost 4 bases, V lost 5 bases, and 7 bases had no gene match. Germline-derived CDR1 and CDR2 are MNHEY and SVGEGT. The CDR3 DNA follows: TGTGCCAGCAGTAAGGGACTAGCGGGAGTCGGGTACAATGAGCAGTTCTTC. Translation gives CASSKGLAGVGYNEQFF.

This clonotype was found a few times. The CDR3 sequence is CASSPQGAHTEAFF. The CDR3 coding sequence is TGTGCCAGCAGTCCCCAGGGTGCCCACACTGAAGCTTTCTTT. The V and J genes are TRBV7-2 and TRBJ1-1; tentatively, D is TRBD1 (5 bases). Germline CDR1 SGHTA, CDR2 FQGNSA. The CDR3 contains 14 residues. Trimming took off 6 bases at V and 3 bases at J, with 14 bases between the two ends.

This clonotype was counted a few times. This chain links TRBV7-8 with TRBJ2-2; D is unresolved. Germline V CDR1 and CDR2: SGHVS, FQNEAQ. The CDR3 runs 14 residues. V gave up 2 bases and J gave up 2 bases, with 6 bases separating them. The CDR3 DNA reads as TGTGCCAGCAGCTTAATCATCAACACCGGGGAGCTGTTTTTT. Translated, it gives CASSLIINTGELFF.